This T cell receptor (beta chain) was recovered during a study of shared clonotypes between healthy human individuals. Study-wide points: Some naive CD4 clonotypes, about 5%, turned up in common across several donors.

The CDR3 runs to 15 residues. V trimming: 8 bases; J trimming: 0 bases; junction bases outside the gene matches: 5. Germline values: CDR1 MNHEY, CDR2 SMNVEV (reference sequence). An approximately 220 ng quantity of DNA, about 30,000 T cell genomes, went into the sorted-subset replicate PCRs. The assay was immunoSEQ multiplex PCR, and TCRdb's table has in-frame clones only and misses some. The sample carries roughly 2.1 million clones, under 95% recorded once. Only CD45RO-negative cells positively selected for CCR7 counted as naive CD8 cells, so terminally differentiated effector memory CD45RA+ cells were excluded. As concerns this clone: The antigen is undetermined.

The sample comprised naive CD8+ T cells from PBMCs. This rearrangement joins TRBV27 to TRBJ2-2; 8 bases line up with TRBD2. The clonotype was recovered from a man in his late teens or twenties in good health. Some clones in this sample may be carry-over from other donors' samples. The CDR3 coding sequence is TGTGCCAGCGGCGGGAGGACCGCGAACACCGGGGAGCTGTTTTTT. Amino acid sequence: CASGGRTANTGELFF.